The clone carrying this TCR beta chain was recorded many times. The target antigen is unknown. This CDR3 region has 13 residues. V lost 3 bases and J lost 5, with 9 bases in between. Germline CDR1 reads SGHRS; CDR2 reads YFSETQ. For sequencing, patients were chosen who had shown expansion of CD8+CD57+ cells by flow cytometry. The patients all had a severe acquired aplastic anemia diagnosis. The data were taken from a study of CD8+CD57+ T cells in acquired aplastic anemia. The template used for profiling TCR beta VDJ and CDR3 was genomic DNA. MiXCR, applied by TCRdb to the reads, yields one record per CDR3 protein. This sample has under 200,000 distinct CDR3 sequences, with over 55% found just once. Study observations and caveats: Patients did not significantly differ from controls in CD8+ Simpson's diversity.

The chain is built from TRBV5-1 and TRBJ1-5, with no clear D. Sequenced input: sorted CD4+, CD8+, or CD8+CD57+ T cells (not recorded which) from PBMCs. The clonotype was recovered from a human donor with aplastic anemia. CDR3 DNA: TGCGCCAGCAGCTCTTCGGGAGATCAGCCCCAGCATTTT. Translating gives CASSSSGDQPQHF.